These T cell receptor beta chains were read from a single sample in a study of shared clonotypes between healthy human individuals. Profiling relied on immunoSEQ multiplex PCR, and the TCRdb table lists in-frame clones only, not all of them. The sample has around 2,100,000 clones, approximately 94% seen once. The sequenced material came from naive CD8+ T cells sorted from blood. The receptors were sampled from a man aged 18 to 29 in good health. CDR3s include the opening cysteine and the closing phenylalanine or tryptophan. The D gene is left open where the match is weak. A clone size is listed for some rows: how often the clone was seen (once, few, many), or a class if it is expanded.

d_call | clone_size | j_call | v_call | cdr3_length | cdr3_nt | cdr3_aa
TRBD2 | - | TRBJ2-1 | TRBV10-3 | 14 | TGTGCCATCACCCCAGCGGGAGAGCCGATTGAGCAGTTCTTC | CAITPAGEPIEQFF
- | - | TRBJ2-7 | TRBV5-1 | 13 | TGCGCCAGCAGCTTGTTACGCAGGGACGAGCAGTACTTC | CASSLLRRDEQYF
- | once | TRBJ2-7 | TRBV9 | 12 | TGTGCCAGCAGCGTAAGGGACGAGGAGCAGTACTTC | CASSVRDEEQYF
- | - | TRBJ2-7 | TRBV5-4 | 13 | TGTGCCAGCAGCCGAGACGACAGCTACGAGCAGTACTTC | CASSRDDSYEQYF
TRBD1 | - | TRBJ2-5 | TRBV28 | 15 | TGTGCCAGCAGTCCAGGGACAGGGGGTCAAGAGACCCAGTACTTC | CASSPGTGGQETQYF
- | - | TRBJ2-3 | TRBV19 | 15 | TGTGCCAGTAGTATAGATCGGGACAGCACAGATACGCAGTATTTT | CASSIDRDSTDTQYF
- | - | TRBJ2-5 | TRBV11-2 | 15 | TGTGCCAGCAGCTTTCAACCAGGGATTCAAGAGACCCAGTACTTC | CASSFQPGIQETQYF
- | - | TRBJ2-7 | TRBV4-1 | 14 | TGCGCCAGCAGCCAAGTTCACGGGTCCTACGAGCAGTACTTC | CASSQVHGSYEQYF
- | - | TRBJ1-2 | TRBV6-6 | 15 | TGTGCCAGCAGTTACGCGACCGGGGTGAACTATGGCTACACCTTC | CASSYATGVNYGYTF
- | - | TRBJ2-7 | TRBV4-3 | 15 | TGCGCCAGCAGCCAAGGGGGGGAGGGGGACCGCGAGCAGTACTTC | CASSQGGEGDREQYF
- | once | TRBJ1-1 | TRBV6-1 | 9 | TGTGCCACGAGGCCGGGGGAAGACTTT | CATRPGEDF
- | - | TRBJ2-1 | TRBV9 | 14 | TGTGCCAGCAGCACCCCTCAGACGGGGAATGAGCAGTTCTTC | CASSTPQTGNEQFF
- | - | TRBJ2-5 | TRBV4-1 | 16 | TGCGCCAGCAGCCAAGGTCTATTAACAGACCAAGAGACCCAGTACTTC | CASSQGLLTDQETQYF
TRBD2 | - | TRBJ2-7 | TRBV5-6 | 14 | TGTGCCAGCAGTTTAGCGGGATCTACCTACGAGCAGTACTTC | CASSLAGSTYEQYF
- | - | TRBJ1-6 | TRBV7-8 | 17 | TGTGCCAGCAGCTTAGATACGGAAGGGTGGGATAATTCACCCCTCCACTTT | CASSLDTEGWDNSPLHF
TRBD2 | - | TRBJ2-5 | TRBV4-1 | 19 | TGCGCCAGCAGCCACCCACGTGGGCTAGCGGGGGGGCACCAAGAGACCCAGTACTTC | CASSHPRGLAGGHQETQYF
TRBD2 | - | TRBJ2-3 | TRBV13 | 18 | TGTGCCAGCAGCGCAATTAGCGGGGGGGCGTTCTTTCCCGATACGCAGTATTTT | CASSAISGGAFFPDTQYF
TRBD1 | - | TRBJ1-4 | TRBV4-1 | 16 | TGCGCCAGCAGCCAGGTTAAGGGGGCTAATCTTGAAAAACTGTTTTTT | CASSQVKGANLEKLFF
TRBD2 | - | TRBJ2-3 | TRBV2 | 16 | TGTGCCAGCAGTGTTGATAGCGGGATGAGCACAGATACGCAGTATTTT | CASSVDSGMSTDTQYF
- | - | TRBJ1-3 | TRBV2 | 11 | TGTGCCAGCAAAGAGGAAAACACCATATATTTT | CASKEENTIYF
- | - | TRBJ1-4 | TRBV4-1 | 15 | TGCGCCAGCAGCCAACGTGTCAGCCGGGGGGAAAAACTGTTTTTT | CASSQRVSRGEKLFF
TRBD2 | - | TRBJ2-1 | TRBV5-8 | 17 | TGTGCCAGCAGCTTTATGAGCGGGGTGCTTTCCTACAATGAGCAGTTCTTC | CASSFMSGVLSYNEQFF
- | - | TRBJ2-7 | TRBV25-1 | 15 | TGTGCCAGCAGTGAATATGAAGGGGTATTAGACGAGCAGTACTTC | CASSEYEGVLDEQYF
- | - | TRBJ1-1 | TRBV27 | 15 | TGTGCCAGCAGTTTATCGGCTGGGGCGCGGACTGAAGCTTTCTTT | CASSLSAGARTEAFF
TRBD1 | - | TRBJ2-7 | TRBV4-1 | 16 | TGCGCCAGCAGCCAAGAAAGCCGGGACAGGCTCTACGAGCAGTACTTC | CASSQESRDRLYEQYF
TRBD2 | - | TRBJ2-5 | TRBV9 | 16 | TGTGCCAGCAGCGCCGAGGGCGGGGGACCTGAGGAGACCCAGTACTTC | CASSAEGGGPEETQYF
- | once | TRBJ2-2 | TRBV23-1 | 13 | TGCGCCAGCAGTCCCGTAAACACCGGGGAGCTGTTTTTT | CASSPVNTGELFF
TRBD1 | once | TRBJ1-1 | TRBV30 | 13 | TGTGCCTGGAGTCCTACAGGGGCAGCTGAAGCTTTCTTT | CAWSPTGAAEAFF
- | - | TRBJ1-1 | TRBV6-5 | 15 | TGTGCCAGCAGTTACGGAGACGGCCTGAACACTGAAGCTTTCTTT | CASSYGDGLNTEAFF
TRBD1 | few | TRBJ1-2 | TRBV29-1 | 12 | TGCAGCGTCCCCGGGACAGGGGTCGGCTACACCTTC | CSVPGTGVGYTF
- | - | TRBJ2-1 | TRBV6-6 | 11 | TGTGCCAGCAGTGATACCAATGAGCAGTTCTTC | CASSDTNEQFF
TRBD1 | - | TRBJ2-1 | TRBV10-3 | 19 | TGTGCCATCAGTGATTCCCTTCTCGTGACAGGGGATTCCTACAATGAGCAGTTCTTC | CAISDSLLVTGDSYNEQFF
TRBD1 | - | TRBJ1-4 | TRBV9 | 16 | TGTGCCAGCAGCACGAACCCACAGGGGGGAGATGAAAAACTGTTTTTT | CASSTNPQGGDEKLFF
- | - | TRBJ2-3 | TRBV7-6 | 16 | TGTGCCAGCAGCCGTCGAGATTTCAAGCTCACAGATACGCAGTATTTT | CASSRRDFKLTDTQYF
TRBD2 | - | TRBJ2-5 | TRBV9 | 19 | TGTGCCAGCAGCGTAGGGACCGTAACGGGACTAGCGGGGGTCGAGACCCAGTACTTC | CASSVGTVTGLAGVETQYF
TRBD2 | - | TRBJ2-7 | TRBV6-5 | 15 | TGTGCCAGCAGTTACGTAGCGGGGGCCTCCTACGAGCAGTACTTC | CASSYVAGASYEQYF
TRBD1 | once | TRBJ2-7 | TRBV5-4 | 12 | TGTGCCAGCAGCGCGACAGGGCACGAGCAGTACTTC | CASSATGHEQYF
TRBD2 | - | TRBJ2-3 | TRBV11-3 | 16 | TGTGCCAGCAGCCCCCGCGCTACTAGCGGGAGGGGGACGCAGTATTTT | CASSPRATSGRGTQYF
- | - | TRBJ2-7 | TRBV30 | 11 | TGTGCCTGGAGTGTAGGGCGGGAGCAGTACTTC | CAWSVGREQYF
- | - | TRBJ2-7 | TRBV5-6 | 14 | TGTGCCAGCAGCTTACCTAGCGAGCTGAACGAGCAGTACTTC | CASSLPSELNEQYF